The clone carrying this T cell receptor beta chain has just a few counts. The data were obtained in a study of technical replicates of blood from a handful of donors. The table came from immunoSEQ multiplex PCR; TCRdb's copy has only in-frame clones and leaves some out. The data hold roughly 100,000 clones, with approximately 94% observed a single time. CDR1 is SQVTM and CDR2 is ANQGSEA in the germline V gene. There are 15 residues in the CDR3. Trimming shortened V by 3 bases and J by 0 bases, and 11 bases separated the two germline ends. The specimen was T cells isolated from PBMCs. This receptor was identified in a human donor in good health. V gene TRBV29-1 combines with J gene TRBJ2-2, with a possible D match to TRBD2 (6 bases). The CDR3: CSVDGGEPNTGELFF. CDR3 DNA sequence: TGCAGCGTTGACGGAGGGGAGCCGAACACCGGGGAGCTGTTTTTT.